Shown below are 28 T cell receptor beta chains from a single sample sequenced in a study of CD4+ T cells in melanoma. Libraries were prepared by immunoSEQ multiplex PCR; TCRdb keeps only in-frame clonotypes and omits some of them. The sample has 7,500 to 9,500 clones, around 71% seen once; the top ten hold 15% to 20%. Sequenced sample: cells from a culture (not recorded whether cultured in vitro). The receptors were sampled from a human donor with melanoma.

The chain combines TRBV6-5 with TRBJ2-1, with TRBD2 as a possible D gene (5 bases). The CDR3 loop spans 13 amino acids. V lost 6 bases to trimming and J lost 0 bases, with 6 bases between them. The germline gives CDR1 MNHEY, CDR2 SVGAGI. In nucleotides, the CDR3 is TGTGCCAGCAGACGGGACTCCTACAATGAGCAGTTCTTC. Its translation: CASRRDSYNEQFF.

In DNA, the CDR3 is TGCAGCCTTCCAGGGGCAGGGGGAAGTGAGCAGTTCTTC. Its protein is CSLPGAGGSEQFF. V gene TRBV29-1 combines with J gene TRBJ2-1; 7 nucleotides line up with TRBD1. The V segment lost 8 bases and the J segment 9 bases; nucleotides outside the gene matches: 13. CDR3 length: 13 residues. Germline V lookup: CDR1 SQVTM, CDR2 ANQGSEA.

DNA for the CDR3: TGCACCAGCAGCCAAGAGGGGCAGGGGAACTATGGCTACACCTTC. Translation gives CTSSQEGQGNYGYTF. The V gene is TRBV1, the J gene TRBJ1-2; the listed D gene, TRBD1, was not tested against the DNA. TRBV1 is a known pseudogene. The CDR3 is 15 residues long.

This clone appeared once. The chain links TRBV2 to TRBJ2-7, with 10 bases matching TRBD1. Germline lookup yields CDR1 SNHLY and CDR2 FYNNEI. The CDR3 length is 16 residues. V trimming: 4 bases; J trimming: 2 bases; junction bases outside the gene matches: 8. The CDR3 loop is CASSGDRGSLAYEQYF. The CDR3 DNA sequence: TGTGCCAGCAGTGGGGACAGGGGATCCCTCGCCTACGAGCAGTACTTC.

V and J are TRBV18 and TRBJ2-5; no clear D. The CDR3 has 13 amino acids. The ends were cut back, 5 bases at V and 5 bases at J, with 12 bases in the middle. Germline V gene sequence: CDR1 KGHSH, CDR2 LQKENI. The CDR3 sequence: CASSVNARETQYF. In DNA, the CDR3 is TGTGCCAGCTCAGTCAATGCTCGGGAGACCCAGTACTTC.

V usage is TRBV29-1 and J usage is TRBJ2-1; D might be TRBD1 (6 bases). V was cut by 6 bases and J by 0 bases, with 15 bases left in between. This CDR3 has 15 amino acids. The germline gives CDR1 SQVTM, CDR2 ANQGSEA. The CDR3 DNA reads TGCAGCGTCAAAAACAGGGCCGCCTCCTACAATGAGCAGTTCTTC. It encodes CSVKNRAASYNEQFF.

V gene TRBV15 combines with J gene TRBJ2-5; TRBD2 matches 13 bases. CDR1 is LNHNV, CDR2 YYDKDF, per germline (reference sequence). The junction had 17 bases not matched to a gene; V was cut back by 0 bases and J by 4 bases. The CDR3 loop spans 21 amino acids. CDR3 residues: CATSRDSRGRGLAGAIETQYF. The CDR3 DNA is TGTGCCACCAGCAGAGACTCGAGGGGTCGCGGACTAGCGGGGGCCATAGAGACCCAGTACTTC.

This clone was counted only a few times. The chain employs TRBV6-6 and TRBJ1-6, with 7 bases identical to TRBD1. V dropped 10 bases and J dropped 7; count of bases not matched to a gene: 7. The germline CDR1 and CDR2 sequences are MNHNY and SVGAGI (reference sequence). The CDR3 sequence is 13 residues long. This chain's CDR3 is CATKTGTNSPLHF. The CDR3 DNA sequence: TGTGCCACCAAGACAGGGACCAATTCACCCCTCCACTTT.

This clone was detected a few times. This chain connects TRBV21-1 to TRBJ1-5; TRBD1 is taken as the D call from the table, unchecked against the DNA. TRBV21-1 is annotated as a pseudogene. This CDR3 contains 15 residues. This chain's CDR3 is CASSIPDRTDQPQHF. The CDR3, as DNA: TGTGCCAGCAGCATACCAGACAGAACCGATCAGCCCCAGCATTTT.

This clone was detected only a few times. The V and J genes are TRBV5-1 and TRBJ2-5, with D unresolved. V gave up 5 bases and J gave up 1 base, with 9 bases separating them. Per germline, CDR1 SGHRS and CDR2 YFSETQ. This CDR3 region has 13 residues. CDR3 DNA: TGCGCCAGCAGGATGGAGCCCCAAGAGACCCAGTACTTC. It codes for CASRMEPQETQYF.

The chain recombines TRBV7-8 with TRBJ1-3; 8 bases agree with TRBD1. This CDR3 region has 16 residues. Looked up from germline, CDR1 is SGHVS and CDR2 is FQNEAQ. V was pared by 5 bases and J by 6 bases, with 12 bases of the junction left unmatched. The CDR3 sequence is CASSPLRTGIINTIYF. The CDR3 DNA reads as TGTGCCAGCAGCCCTTTGAGGACAGGGATAATAAACACCATATATTTT.

This chain connects TRBV5-4 to TRBJ2-5; 8 bases fit TRBD2. The CDR3 loop spans 14 amino acids. From germline, CDR1 is SGHNT and CDR2 YYREEE (reference sequence). V shed 2 bases, J shed 5 bases, and the junction held 5 bases outside the gene matches. CDR3 nucleotide sequence: TGTGCCAGCAGCTTAGCGGGGGCCGGGGAGACCCAGTACTTC. Translation: CASSLAGAGETQYF. Full variable domain (outside the CDR3, taken from reference TRBV5-4 and TRBJ2-5): ETGVTQSPTHLIKTRGQQVTLRCSSQSGHNTVSWYQQALGQGPQFIFQYYREEENGRGNFPPRFSGLQFPNYSSELNVNALELDDSALYLCASSLAGAGETQYFGPGTRLLVL.

The genes are TRBV7-8 and TRBJ2-3; 9 bases agree with TRBD2. The CDR3 covers 13 residues. V was pared by 5 bases and J by 6 bases, with 3 bases of the junction left unmatched. Germline loops: CDR1 SGHVS, CDR2 FQNEAQ. CDR3 sequence reads: CASSAGGPDTQYF. The CDR3 DNA reads TGTGCCAGCAGCGCGGGGGGGCCTGATACGCAGTATTTT.

This chain connects TRBV4-2 to TRBJ2-7; TRBD2 might be the D (6 bases). Trimming removed 4 bases at V and 3 bases at J, with 10 bases between. CDR1 is LGHNA, CDR2 YNFKEQ, per germline. This CDR3 comprises 13 residues. This CDR3 is CASSRGVGYEQYF. The CDR3 nucleotides are TGTGCCAGCAGCCGGGGGGTCGGCTACGAGCAGTACTTC.

This chain links TRBV11-2 with TRBJ1-1, with D maybe TRBD1 (5 bases). Per germline, CDR1 SGHAT and CDR2 FQNNGV. V was pared by 3 bases and J by 3 bases, with 11 bases between. This CDR3 contains 14 residues. The CDR3 region is CASSLAGRDTEAFF. The CDR3 DNA is TGTGCCAGCAGCTTGGCAGGGCGGGACACTGAAGCTTTCTTT.

This clone was observed a single time. This chain uses TRBV6-7 with TRBJ1-4; 7 positions agree with TRBD1. TRBV6-7 is an ORF for which the function is uncertain. The ends lost 3 bases at V and 7 bases at J; junction bases unmatched: 5. CDR3 length: 14 residues. The chain's CDR3 is CASSYRQGPEKLFF. As DNA, the CDR3 is TGTGCCAGCAGTTATAGACAGGGCCCTGAAAAACTGTTTTTT.

The chain carries TRBV15 and TRBJ2-4; no reliable D call. Germline CDR1 reads LNHNV; CDR2 reads YYDKDF (reference sequence). This CDR3 region has 16 residues. V lost 5 bases to trimming and J lost 4 bases, with 18 bases between them. CDR3 bases: TGTGCCACCAGCCCCTGGAAGTCCGGAGCAAAAAACATTCAGTACTTC. Amino acid sequence: CATSPWKSGAKNIQYF.

The J gene is TRBJ2-1, the V gene TRBV5-1; the D call may be TRBD1 or TRBD2 (5 bases each). The CDR3 length is 15 residues. The germline V gene has CDR1 SGHRS and CDR2 YFSETQ. Trimming left V 7 bases short and J 8 bases short, with 22 bases between. CDR3 in amino acids: CASREGSWPGDEQFF. CDR3 nucleotides: TGCGCCAGCCGAGAGGGGTCGTGGCCCGGGGATGAGCAGTTCTTC.

This sequence joins TRBV11-2 and TRBJ2-1, with D uncertain. This CDR3 spans 15 amino acids. V lost 3 bases to trimming and J lost 6 bases, with 15 bases between them. The germline gives CDR1 SGHAT, CDR2 FQNNGV. The CDR3 coding sequence is TGTGCCAGCAGCTTTGAGTTAGGCAATAGCAATGAGCAGTTCTTC. Protein sequence: CASSFELGNSNEQFF.

This chain links TRBV29-1 with TRBJ2-7; D might be TRBD2 (5 bases). Per the germline V gene, CDR1 is SQVTM and CDR2 is ANQGSEA. The CDR3 sequence is 13 residues long. Trimming stripped 1 base from V and 5 bases from J, with 12 bases between. CDR3 protein: CSVEVSEGHEQYF. Written as DNA, the CDR3 is TGCAGCGTTGAAGTGTCCGAGGGCCACGAGCAGTACTTC.

The chain couples TRBV7-8 to TRBJ2-5; either TRBD1 or TRBD2 may supply D (6 bases each). Trimming took 5 bases from V and 7 from J, leaving 14 bases between them. The CDR3 totals 13 residues. CDR1 is SGHVS, CDR2 FQNEAQ, per germline. The CDR3 loop reads CASSQQGLGTQYF. The DNA for the CDR3 is TGTGCCAGCAGCCAACAGGGACTGGGGACCCAGTACTTC.

This clone has a handful of counts. V and J are TRBV6-6 and TRBJ1-5; a possible D gene is TRBD1 (5 bases). Trimming removed 5 bases from V and 7 bases from J, with 15 bases in between. CDR1 is MNHNY, CDR2 SVGAGI, per germline (reference sequence). The CDR3 extends over 14 amino acids. CDR3 residues: CASSTPGGGQPQHF. CDR3 nucleotide sequence: TGTGCCAGCAGTACCCCCGGGGGAGGGCAGCCCCAGCATTTT.

The CDR3 loop is CASSLEANEKLFF. The CDR3 bases are TGCGCCAGCAGCTTGGAGGCTAATGAAAAACTGTTTTTT. This rearrangement joins TRBV5-1 to TRBJ1-4; D is ambiguous. Trimming took 0 bases from V and 3 from J, leaving 3 bases between them. This CDR3 contains 13 residues. Germline V gives CDR1 SGHRS, CDR2 YFSETQ.

This clone was counted between two and nine times. This chain joins TRBV6-6 and TRBJ1-2; D is perhaps TRBD1 (5 bases). Germline CDR1 and CDR2: MNHNY and SVGAGI (reference sequence). V shed 10 bases and J shed 4 bases, with 25 bases lying between them. The CDR3 runs 16 residues. The CDR3 is CATIRLSVAGSYGYTF. The DNA for the CDR3 is TGTGCCACCATCCGGCTGTCGGTGGCAGGGTCCTATGGCTACACCTTC.

This clone came up once. V is TRBV15 and J is TRBJ1-3; the D is unclear. There are 13 residues in the CDR3. Trimming took 1 base from V and 3 from J, leaving 4 bases between them. Germline CDR1 and CDR2: LNHNV and YYDKDF (reference sequence). Here the CDR3 DNA reads TGTGCCACCAGCAGAGGCGATGGAAACACCATATATTTT. This encodes CATSRGDGNTIYF.

This clone was observed a handful of times. The J gene is TRBJ2-1, the V gene TRBV7-3; no definite D call. The germline V gene has CDR1 SGHTA and CDR2 FQGTGA. The length of the CDR3 is 13 residues. Trimming stripped 2 bases from V and 2 bases from J, with 4 bases between. The DNA of the CDR3 is TGTGCCAGCAGCTTACTAACCTACAATGAGCAGTTCTTC. Translated: CASSLLTYNEQFF. Using reference TRBV7-3 and TRBJ2-1 for the parts outside the CDR3, the full variable domain is GAGVSQTPSNKVTEKGKYVELRCDPISGHTALYWYRQSLGQGPEFLIYFQGTGAADDSGLPNDRFFAVRPEGSVSTLKIQRTERGDSAVYLCASSLLTYNEQFFGPGTRLTVL.

The chain has TRBV5-1 and TRBJ1-1; 7 bases align to TRBD1. This CDR3 contains 14 residues. The V segment lost 0 bases and the J segment 7 bases; nucleotides outside the gene matches: 6. The germline gives CDR1 SGHRS, CDR2 YFSETQ. CDR3 sequence reads: CASSLGTGSYEAFF. The DNA of the CDR3 is TGCGCCAGCAGCTTGGGGACAGGCTCCTATGAAGCTTTCTTT.

V gene TRBV6-6 combines with J gene TRBJ1-5, with TRBD1 identical over 9 bases. J gave up 0 bases and V 8 bases, and 8 bases lay outside the gene matches. This CDR3 spans 16 amino acids. Germline values: CDR1 MNHNY, CDR2 SVGAGI (reference sequence). The CDR3 spells CASRVTGGNSNQPQHF. In nucleotides, the CDR3 is TGTGCCAGCCGCGTGACAGGGGGAAATAGCAATCAGCCCCAGCATTTT.